Below, 21 T cell receptor beta chains from the same sample are listed, as sequenced in a study of T cells in Graves' hyperthyroidism and ophthalmopathy. Amplification yielded TCR beta CDR3 regions, with RNA transcripts as the source. The HTBI primer set drove a first-round RT-PCR of the TCR CDR3. TCRdb fed the multiplex PCR reads into MiXCR, producing one record per CDR3 protein. The table has roughly 380,000 distinct CDR3 sequences, roughly an eighth seen once; the top ten hold more than 4.5%. The sample consisted of blood. These receptors all come from a woman aged 18 to 35 with Graves' hyperthyroidism.

This clonotype was seen repeatedly, ten times or more. As DNA, the CDR3 is TGTGCCATCAGTGGCGGGAACACTGAAGCTTTCTTT. Encoded protein: CAISGGNTEAFF. J is TRBJ1-1 and V is TRBV10-3, with D uncertain. The CDR3 totals 12 residues. V lost 4 bases and J 1 base, leaving 4 bases between the germline ends. Germline assignment: CDR1 ENHRY and CDR2 SYGVKD.

The V call is TRBV5-1, the J call TRBJ1-1, with 8 positions matching TRBD1. This CDR3 contains 16 residues. Germline CDR1 is SGHRS and CDR2 is YFSETQ. V shed 0 bases and J 0 bases; nucleotides not matched to a gene: 4. The CDR3 DNA sequence: TGCGCCAGCAGCTTGGGACAGGGGAACGTGAACACTGAAGCTTTCTTT. Translating gives CASSLGQGNVNTEAFF.

Many counts were recorded for this clonotype. This sequence joins TRBV6-2 or TRBV6-3 and TRBJ1-5; the match to TRBD1 covers 9 bases. Trimming removed 5 bases from V and 7 bases from J; junction bases left unmatched: 3. This CDR3 has 13 amino acids. Germline V gene data show CDR1 as MNHEY and CDR2 as SVGEGT. CDR3 protein: CASSTTGGQPQHF. The CDR3 coding sequence is TGTGCCAGCAGTACTACAGGGGGCCAGCCCCAGCATTTT.

The table lists this clonotype with a few counts. The chain links TRBV7-2 to TRBJ2-7; 9 bases agree with TRBD1. Trimming at V came to 5 bases and at J to 6 bases, leaving 11 bases not matched to a gene. Germline CDR1 is SGHTA and CDR2 is FQGNSA. This CDR3 region has 15 residues. CDR3: CASSKTGGAVVEQYF. The CDR3 DNA is TGTGCCAGCAGCAAAACAGGGGGCGCGGTTGTCGAGCAGTACTTC.

The chain has TRBV11-2 and TRBJ2-5; no clear D. The CDR3 has 13 residues. Per the germline V gene, CDR1 is SGHAT and CDR2 is FQNNGV. V lost 7 bases, J lost 4 bases, and 13 bases lay in between. The CDR3 DNA sequence: TGTGCCAGCACCCAGAACTCTGGAGAGACCCAGTACTTC. As protein: CASTQNSGETQYF.

This clonotype has just a few counts. V gene TRBV20-1 combines with J gene TRBJ1-5; TRBD1 aligns across 12 bases. The CDR3 is made up of 17 amino acids. The germline gives CDR1 DFQATT, CDR2 SNEGSKA (reference sequence). Trimming removed 4 bases from V and 0 bases from J; junction bases left unmatched: 7. For the CDR3, the DNA is TGCAGTGCTACCCGGGACAGGGGGCGAGATAGCAATCAGCCCCAGCATTTT. Protein product: CSATRDRGRDSNQPQHF.

The sample holds many counts of this clonotype. This chain joins TRBV6-1 and TRBJ2-1; no clear D. The CDR3 contains 12 residues. Deletions cut 4 bases from V and 7 bases from J, with 8 bases between. Germline assignment: CDR1 MNHNS and CDR2 SASEGT. This CDR3 reads CASSAVGNEQFF. CDR3 nucleotides: TGTGCCAGCAGTGCAGTCGGGAATGAGCAGTTCTTC.

Only a few counts were recorded for this clonotype. The chain has TRBV27 and TRBJ2-2; TRBD1 aligns across 10 bases. This CDR3 has 14 residues. Germline V gene data show CDR1 as MNHEY and CDR2 as SMNVEV (reference sequence). Losses at the gene ends were 6 bases for V and 7 bases for J; bases not matched to a gene: 5. CDR3 amino acids: CASRRQGAGGELFF. CDR3 sequence (DNA): TGTGCCAGCAGGCGACAGGGGGCCGGCGGGGAGCTGTTTTTT.

The V and J genes are TRBV7-8 and TRBJ2-3; no reliable D call. The CDR3 runs 15 residues. Germline CDR1 and CDR2: SGHVS and FQNEAQ. V dropped 4 bases and J dropped 3 bases, with 14 bases sitting between them. The CDR3 loop reads CASSSTPTATDTQYF. The CDR3 bases are TGTGCCAGCAGCTCTACACCTACCGCGACAGATACGCAGTATTTT.

This clonotype was detected only a few times. At one end the junction does not follow the germline gene, possibly because of a read error. The CDR3 nucleotides are TGCAGTGCGTTAACGCCGGCCGCAGATGCGCAGTATTTT. Translating gives CSALTPAADAQYF. This chain joins TRBV20-1 and TRBJ2-3; D gene ambiguous. The germline CDR1 and CDR2 sequences are DFQATT and SNEGSKA (reference sequence). The CDR3 has 13 amino acids.

The V and J genes are TRBV28 and TRBJ2-5; TRBD2 aligns across 12 bases. CDR1 is MDHEN, CDR2 SYDVKM, per germline. Trimming at V came to 3 bases and at J to 4 bases, leaving 15 bases not matched to a gene. This CDR3 comprises 19 residues. This chain's CDR3 is CASSLVGGLAGHRIETQYF. The CDR3 coding sequence is TGTGCCAGCAGTTTGGTCGGAGGACTAGCGGGACATCGAATAGAGACCCAGTACTTC.

The chain is built from TRBV6-1 and TRBJ2-1; TRBD2 agrees at 7 bases. The CDR3 contains 16 residues. With 2 bases clipped from V and 0 bases from J, the junction kept 4 bases outside the gene matches. Germline CDR1 reads MNHNS; CDR2 reads SASEGT. In nucleotides, the CDR3 is TGTGCCAGCAGTGAAAGGTCTAGCGGCTCCTACAATGAGCAGTTCTTC. Residues: CASSERSSGSYNEQFF.

This clonotype has at least ten counts. This chain links TRBV2 with TRBJ1-5, with 9 bases that match TRBD1. V lost 4 bases and J lost 8; bases outside the gene matches: 6. Germline CDR1 and CDR2: SNHLY and FYNNEI. CDR3 length: 14 amino acids. The CDR3 nucleotides read TGTGCCAGCAGTGGGCCGGGACAGGGTGAGCCCCAGCATTTT. Its translation: CASSGPGQGEPQHF.

The V gene is TRBV3-1, the J gene TRBJ1-2; D is perhaps TRBD1 (5 bases). V was cut by 4 bases and J by 4 bases, with 25 bases left in between. This CDR3 is built from 18 residues. Germline V lookup: CDR1 LGHDT, CDR2 YNNKEL (reference sequence). The CDR3 reads CASSRKTVSQTFGYGYTF. Written as DNA, the CDR3 is TGTGCCAGCAGCCGGAAGACAGTCTCACAGACTTTTGGCTATGGCTACACCTTC.

This clonotype was observed many times. V is TRBV15 and J is TRBJ2-7; D might be TRBD1 (6 bases). Germline-derived CDR1 and CDR2 are LNHNV and YYDKDF (reference sequence). The CDR3 totals 13 residues. The V gene lost 1 base and the J gene lost 6 bases, with 10 bases spanning the gap. CDR3 DNA sequence: TGTGCCACCAGCAGAGTGGGACATGGCGAGCAGTACTTC. It codes for CATSRVGHGEQYF.

The chain recombines TRBV4-1 with TRBJ2-7; D ambiguous. Germline loops: CDR1 MGHRA, CDR2 YSYEKL. The CDR3 totals 15 residues. V was clipped by 4 bases and J by 2 bases, with 15 bases between them. The CDR3 loop reads CASSLHRASAYEQYF. In DNA form, the CDR3 reads TGCGCCAGCAGCCTACATCGCGCGTCTGCCTACGAGCAGTACTTC.

This chain connects TRBV3-1 to TRBJ1-2; 11 nucleotides line up with TRBD1. In germline, CDR1 is LGHDT, CDR2 YNNKEL (reference sequence). The CDR3 sequence is 17 residues long. Trimming at V came to 0 bases and at J to 6 bases, leaving 9 bases not matched to a gene. The CDR3 loop is CASSQDLGQGAGDGYTF. CDR3 nucleotide sequence: TGTGCCAGCAGCCAAGATCTCGGACAGGGGGCCGGTGATGGCTACACCTTC.

The chain uses TRBV9 and TRBJ1-3; D not resolved. The germline V gene encodes CDR1 SGDLS and CDR2 YYNGEE. Trimming pared 3 bases from V and 4 bases from J, leaving 11 bases between. The CDR3 contains 14 residues. The CDR3 here is CASSARRTGNTIYF. CDR3 nucleotide sequence: TGTGCCAGCAGCGCCCGTCGGACGGGAAACACCATATATTTT.

This clonotype has just a few counts. The chain joins TRBV15 to TRBJ1-4, with D perhaps TRBD1 (6 bases). The CDR3 sequence is 15 residues long. The V gene lost 7 bases and the J gene lost 2 bases, with 14 bases spanning the gap. Germline loops: CDR1 LNHNV, CDR2 YYDKDF (reference sequence). This CDR3 reads CATNPQGTTNEKLFF. DNA of the CDR3: TGTGCCACCAACCCGCAGGGGACGACTAATGAAAAACTGTTTTTT.

V gene TRBV4-3 combines with J gene TRBJ2-3; TRBD2 aligns across 8 bases. With 0 bases clipped from V and 3 bases from J, the junction kept 5 bases outside the gene matches. CDR1 and CDR2 from the germline V gene are LGHNA and YSLEER. The CDR3 runs 16 residues. For the CDR3, the DNA is TGCGCCAGCAGCCAAGATCTCGGGAGGGAGACAGATACGCAGTATTTT. It codes for CASSQDLGRETDTQYF.

This clonotype was detected many times. The chain is built from TRBV11-1 and TRBJ2-7, with D unresolved. CDR1 is SGHAT, CDR2 FQDESV, per germline (reference sequence). V was shortened by 0 bases and J by 1 base, with 16 bases between the two germline ends. The CDR3 has 17 amino acids. The CDR3 region has the DNA TGTGCCAGCAGCTTAGCGGACGGTGCCCTCGCATCCTACGAGCAGTACTTC. This codes for CASSLADGALASYEQYF.